The present T cell receptor (beta chain) was sequenced within a study of blood T cell repertoires in COVID-19. Study context: Acute-phase and convalescent COVID-19 samples originated in the United States, Italy and Spain.

V was shortened by 6 bases and J by 0 bases, with 15 bases between the two germline ends. The germline CDR1 and CDR2 sequences are MGHDK and SYGVNS. The CDR3 length is 17 residues. In the original analysis: How many nucleated cells were present was estimated from reference gene primer amplification. TCRdb's copy holds only in-frame clones and misses some; the assay was immunoSEQ multiplex PCR. The V and J calls and clone size are taken from that table; D and trimming were inferred from the DNA. The sample consists of some 250,000 clones, approximately 84% of them appearing once. The clonotype originates from a woman at least 80 years old with acute or convalescent COVID-19. The sequenced sample was peripheral blood. The J gene is TRBJ1-6, the V gene TRBV25-1; a possible D gene is TRBD1 (5 bases). CDR3 nucleotide sequence: TGTGCCAGCAGAGACCTCAGGGAAAGCTCCTATAATTCACCCCTCCACTTT. This sequence encodes CASRDLRESSYNSPLHF.